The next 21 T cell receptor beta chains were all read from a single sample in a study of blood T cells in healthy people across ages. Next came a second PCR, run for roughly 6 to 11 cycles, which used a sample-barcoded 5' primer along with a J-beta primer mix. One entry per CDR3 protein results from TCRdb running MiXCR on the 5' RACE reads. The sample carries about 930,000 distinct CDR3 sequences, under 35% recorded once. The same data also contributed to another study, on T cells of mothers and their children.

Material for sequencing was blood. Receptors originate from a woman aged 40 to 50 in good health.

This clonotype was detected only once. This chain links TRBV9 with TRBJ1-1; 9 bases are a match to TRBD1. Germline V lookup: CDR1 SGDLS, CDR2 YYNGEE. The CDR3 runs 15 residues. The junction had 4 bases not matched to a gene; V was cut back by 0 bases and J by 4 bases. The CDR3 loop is CASSVGGQGGTEAFF. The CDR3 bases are TGTGCCAGCAGCGTAGGGGGACAGGGAGGCACTGAAGCTTTCTTT.

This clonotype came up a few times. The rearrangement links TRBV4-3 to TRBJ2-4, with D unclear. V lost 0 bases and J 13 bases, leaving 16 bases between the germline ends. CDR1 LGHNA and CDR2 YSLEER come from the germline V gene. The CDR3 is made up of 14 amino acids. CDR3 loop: CASSQETRGYEQYF. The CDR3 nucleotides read TGCGCCAGCAGCCAAGAAACGAGAGGTTATGAGCAGTACTTC.

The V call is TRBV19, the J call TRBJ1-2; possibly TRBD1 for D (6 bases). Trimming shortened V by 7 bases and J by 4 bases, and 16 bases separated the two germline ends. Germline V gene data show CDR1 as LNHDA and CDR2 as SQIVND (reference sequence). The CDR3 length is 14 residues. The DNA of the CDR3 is TGTGCCAGTATGGGGGCCGGGGGTTTCTATGGCTACACCTTC. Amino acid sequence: CASMGAGGFYGYTF.

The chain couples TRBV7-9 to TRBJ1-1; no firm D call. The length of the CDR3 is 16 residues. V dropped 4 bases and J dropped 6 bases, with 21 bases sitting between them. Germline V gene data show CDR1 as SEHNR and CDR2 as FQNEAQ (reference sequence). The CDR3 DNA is TGTGCCAGCAGCTCTAGAGGGATGTCCGGAGGACCTGAAGCTTTCTTT. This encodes CASSSRGMSGGPEAFF.

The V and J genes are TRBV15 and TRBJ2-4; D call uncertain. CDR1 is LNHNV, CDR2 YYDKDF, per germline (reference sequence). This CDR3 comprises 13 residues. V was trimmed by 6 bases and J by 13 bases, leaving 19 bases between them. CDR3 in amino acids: CATSPDSLYGQYF. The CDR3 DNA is TGTGCCACCAGTCCAGATTCTTTATACGGGCAGTACTTC. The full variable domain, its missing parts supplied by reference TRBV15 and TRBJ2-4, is DAMVIQNPRYQVTQFGKPVTLSCSQTLNHNVMYWYQQKSSQAPKLLFHYYDKDFNNEADTPDNFQSRRPNTSFCFLDIRSPGLGDTAMYLCATSPDSLYGQYFGAGTRLSVL.

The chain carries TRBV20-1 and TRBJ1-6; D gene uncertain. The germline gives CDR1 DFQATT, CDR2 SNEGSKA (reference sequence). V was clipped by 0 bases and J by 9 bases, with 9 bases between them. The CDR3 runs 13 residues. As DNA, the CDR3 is TGCAGTGCTAGAGATCAGAACGGTTCACCCCTCCACTTT. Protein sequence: CSARDQNGSPLHF.

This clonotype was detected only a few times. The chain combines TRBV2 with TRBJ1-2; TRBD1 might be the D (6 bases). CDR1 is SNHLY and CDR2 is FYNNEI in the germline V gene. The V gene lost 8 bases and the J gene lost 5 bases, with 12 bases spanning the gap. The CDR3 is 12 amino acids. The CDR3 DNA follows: TGTGCCAGCTGGAGTCAGGGGTATGGCTACACCTTC. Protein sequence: CASWSQGYGYTF.

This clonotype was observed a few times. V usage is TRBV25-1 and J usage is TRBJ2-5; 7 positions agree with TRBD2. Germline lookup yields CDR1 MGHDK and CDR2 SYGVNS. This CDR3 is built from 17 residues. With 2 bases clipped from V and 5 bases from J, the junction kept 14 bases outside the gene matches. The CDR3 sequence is CASSELTLAGAVETQYF. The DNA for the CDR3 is TGTGCCAGCAGTGAACTAACCCTCGCGGGAGCGGTTGAGACCCAGTACTTC.

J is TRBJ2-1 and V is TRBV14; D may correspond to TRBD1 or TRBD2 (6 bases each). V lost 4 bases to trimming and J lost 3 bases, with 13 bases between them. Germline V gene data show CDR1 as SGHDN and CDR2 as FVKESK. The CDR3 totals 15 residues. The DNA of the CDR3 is TGTGCCAGCAGCCTCCTGGAGGGGGACTACAATGAGCAGTTCTTC. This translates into CASSLLEGDYNEQFF.

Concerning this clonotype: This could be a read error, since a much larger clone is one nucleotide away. The CDR3 region is CSAGDEGANYGYTF. CDR3 in DNA: TGCAGTGCTGGAGATGAGGGGGCGAACTATGGCTACACCTTC. J is TRBJ1-2 and V is TRBV20-1; 7 positions agree with TRBD1. The CDR3 is 14 amino acids. Germline assignment: CDR1 DFQATT and CDR2 SNEGSKA (reference sequence).

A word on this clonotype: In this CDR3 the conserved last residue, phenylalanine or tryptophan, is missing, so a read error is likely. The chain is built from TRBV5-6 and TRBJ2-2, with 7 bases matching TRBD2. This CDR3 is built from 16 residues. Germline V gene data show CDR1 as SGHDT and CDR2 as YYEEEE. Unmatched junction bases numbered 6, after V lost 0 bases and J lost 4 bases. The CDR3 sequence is CASSLVGTMITGELFV. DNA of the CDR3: TGTGCCAGCAGCTTGGTAGGGACTATGATCACCGGGGAGCTGTTTGTT.

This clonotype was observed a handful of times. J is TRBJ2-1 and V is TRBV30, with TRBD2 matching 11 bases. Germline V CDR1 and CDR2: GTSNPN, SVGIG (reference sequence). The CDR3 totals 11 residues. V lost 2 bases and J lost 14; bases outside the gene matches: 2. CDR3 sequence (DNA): TGTGCCTGGAGTAAGGGACTAGCGGAGTTCTTC. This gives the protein CAWSKGLAEFF.

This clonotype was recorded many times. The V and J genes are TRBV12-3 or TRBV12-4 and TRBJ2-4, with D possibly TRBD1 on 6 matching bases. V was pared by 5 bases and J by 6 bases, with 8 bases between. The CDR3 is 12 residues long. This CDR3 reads CASSPDRNIQYF. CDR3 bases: TGTGCCAGCAGTCCGGACAGAAACATTCAGTACTTC.

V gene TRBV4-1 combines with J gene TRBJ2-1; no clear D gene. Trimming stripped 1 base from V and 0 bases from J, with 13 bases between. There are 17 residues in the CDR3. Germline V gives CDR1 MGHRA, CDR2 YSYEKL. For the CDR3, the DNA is TGCGCCAGCAGCCAAGGGTGGGCGAGAAGCTCCTACAATGAGCAGTTCTTC. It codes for CASSQGWARSSYNEQFF.

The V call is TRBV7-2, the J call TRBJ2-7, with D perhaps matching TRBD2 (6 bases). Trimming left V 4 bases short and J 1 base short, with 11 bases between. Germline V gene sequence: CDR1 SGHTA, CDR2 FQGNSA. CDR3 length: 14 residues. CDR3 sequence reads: CASSSHAGSYEQYF. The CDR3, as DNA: TGTGCCAGCAGCTCTCATGCGGGGTCCTACGAGCAGTACTTC.

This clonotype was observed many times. This CDR3 reads CASSVGQGPGELFF. In nucleotides, the CDR3 is TGCGCCAGCAGCGTTGGACAGGGCCCCGGGGAGCTGTTTTTT. V and J are TRBV5-1 and TRBJ2-2, with 8 bases identical to TRBD1. The length of the CDR3 is 14 residues. Germline V gene sequence: CDR1 SGHRS, CDR2 YFSETQ. V lost 4 bases to trimming and J lost 6 bases; unmatched junction nucleotides: 5.

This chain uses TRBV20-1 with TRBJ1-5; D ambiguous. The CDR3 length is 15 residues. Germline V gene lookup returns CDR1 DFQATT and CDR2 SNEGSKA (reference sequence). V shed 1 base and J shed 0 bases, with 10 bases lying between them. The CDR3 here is CSARGRRDSNQPQHF. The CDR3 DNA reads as TGCAGTGCTAGAGGGAGGCGGGATAGCAATCAGCCCCAGCATTTT.

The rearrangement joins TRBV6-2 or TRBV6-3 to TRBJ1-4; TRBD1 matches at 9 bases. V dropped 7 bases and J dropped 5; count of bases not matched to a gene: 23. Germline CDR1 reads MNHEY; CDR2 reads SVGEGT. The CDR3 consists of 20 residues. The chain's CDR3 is CASIPARPGQGARTNEKLFF. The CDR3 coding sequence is TGTGCCAGCATACCCGCCCGTCCGGGACAGGGAGCGAGAACGAATGAAAAACTGTTTTTT.

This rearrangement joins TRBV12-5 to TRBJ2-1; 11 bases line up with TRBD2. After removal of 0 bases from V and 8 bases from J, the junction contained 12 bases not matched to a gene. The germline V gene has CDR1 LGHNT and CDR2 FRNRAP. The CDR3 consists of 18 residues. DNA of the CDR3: TGTGCTAGTGGTTTGGTACAAAGGGGACTAGCGGTGAGTGATGAGCAGTTCTTC. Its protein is CASGLVQRGLAVSDEQFF.

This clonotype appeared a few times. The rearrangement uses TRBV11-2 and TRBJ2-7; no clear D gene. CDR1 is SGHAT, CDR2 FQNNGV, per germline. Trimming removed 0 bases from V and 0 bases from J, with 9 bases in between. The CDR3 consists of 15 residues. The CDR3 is CASSLETGISYEQYF. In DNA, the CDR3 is TGTGCCAGCAGCTTAGAAACCGGCATCTCCTACGAGCAGTACTTC.

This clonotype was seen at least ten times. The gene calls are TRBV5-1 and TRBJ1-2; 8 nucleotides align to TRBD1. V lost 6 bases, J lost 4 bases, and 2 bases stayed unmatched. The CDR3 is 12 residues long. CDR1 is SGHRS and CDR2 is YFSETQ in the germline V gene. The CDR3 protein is CASTGQGYGYTF. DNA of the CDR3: TGCGCCAGCACCGGACAGGGCTATGGCTACACCTTC.